The 10 T cell receptor beta chains given below trace back to one sample, sequenced in a study of cytomegalovirus exposure and HLA in healthy donors. The method was immunoSEQ multiplex PCR; TCRdb's version includes in-frame clones alone and lacks a portion of them. Seen here are about 250,000 clones, about 87% observed once, and the top ten hold around 3%. The source material was PBMCs. The source is a man younger than 30 in good health and CMV-seronegative.

In this sample, this clone turned up once. This rearrangement joins TRBV27 to TRBJ2-7, with 9 bases that match TRBD2. Germline V CDR1 and CDR2: MNHEY, SMNVEV (reference sequence). The CDR3 totals 14 residues. Trimming at V came to 3 bases and at J to 7 bases, leaving 7 bases not matched to a gene. CDR3 coding DNA: TGTGCCAGCAGTTTGGGGCTAGCGGGGAGAGAGCAGTACTTC. This sequence encodes CASSLGLAGREQYF.

The gene calls are TRBV5-1 and TRBJ1-4; the D is unclear. Trimming took off 0 bases at V and 8 bases at J, with 11 bases between the two ends. The CDR3 extends over 14 amino acids. The V gene's germline CDR1 is SGHRS and CDR2 YFSETQ. Here the CDR3 DNA reads TGCGCCAGCAGCTTGGGAGGGTTTGACGAAAAACTGTTTTTT. As protein: CASSLGGFDEKLFF.

The chain uses TRBV28 and TRBJ1-4; D call uncertain. The V end lost 3 bases, the J end lost 4 bases, and 12 bases lay between the germline ends. Per germline, CDR1 MDHEN and CDR2 SYDVKM. The CDR3 contains 15 residues. The CDR3 here is CASSLGRAGNEKLFF. The DNA of the CDR3 is TGTGCCAGCAGTTTGGGTAGGGCGGGTAATGAAAAACTGTTTTTT. Complete variable domain (other parts from reference TRBV28 and TRBJ1-4): DVKVTQSSRYLVKRTGEKVFLECVQDMDHENMFWYRQDPGLGLRLIYFSYDVKMKEKGDIPEGYSVSREKKERFSLILESASTNQTSMYLCASSLGRAGNEKLFFGSGTQLSVL.

This rearrangement joins TRBV5-5 to TRBJ1-5; maybe TRBD1 (5 bases). This CDR3 has 16 amino acids. The V gene lost 3 bases and the J gene lost 3 bases, with 16 bases spanning the gap. The germline CDR1 and CDR2 sequences are SGHKS and YYEKEE (reference sequence). The CDR3 DNA reads TGTGCCAGCAGCTCCGTGCAGGGCTCTCCCAATCAGCCCCAGCATTTT. Its translation: CASSSVQGSPNQPQHF.

The J gene is TRBJ2-7, the V gene TRBV5-6, with D unclear. CDR1 SGHDT and CDR2 YYEEEE come from the germline V gene. V lost 0 bases, J lost 6 bases, and 19 bases lay in between. The CDR3 is 16 amino acids. CDR3 nucleotides: TGTGCCAGCAGCTTGGACCCCGTGGTAGGTACGGGCGAGCAGTACTTC. Translating it yields CASSLDPVVGTGEQYF.

The chain combines TRBV9 with TRBJ2-6, with a tentative D call TRBD1 (5 bases). Germline V lookup: CDR1 SGDLS, CDR2 YYNGEE. This CDR3 region has 19 residues. Trimming took off 3 bases at V and 0 bases at J, with 19 bases between the two ends. For the CDR3, the DNA is TGTGCCAGCAGCGCACAGGTGGGGCATATCAGCTCTGGGGCCAACGTCCTGACTTTC. This translates into CASSAQVGHISSGANVLTF.

The V gene is TRBV19, the J gene TRBJ2-7, with D maybe TRBD2 (6 bases). Germline CDR1 reads LNHDA; CDR2 reads SQIVND (reference sequence). The CDR3 extends over 15 amino acids. Trimming removed 3 bases at V and 6 bases at J, with 18 bases between. Here the CDR3 DNA reads TGTGCCAGTAGTATGGGCCCCGCGGAGGGCCTCGAGCAGTACTTC. It yields the protein CASSMGPAEGLEQYF.

The chain is built from TRBV5-4 and TRBJ1-3; the D is unclear. Germline CDR1 is SGHNT and CDR2 is YYREEE (reference sequence). Trimming cost V 3 bases and J 0 bases, with 7 bases left between them. The CDR3 consists of 14 residues. CDR3 in DNA: TGTGCCAGCAGCTCTTATAGCTCTGGAAACACCATATATTTT. It codes for CASSSYSSGNTIYF.

V usage is TRBV6-6 and J usage is TRBJ1-5; no definite D call. This CDR3 region has 15 residues. Trimming left V 8 bases short and J 2 bases short, with 16 bases between. Germline V gene sequence: CDR1 MNHNY, CDR2 SVGAGI (reference sequence). CDR3 bases: TGTGCCAGCCTCGAACCGGGGAGTGGCAATCAGCCCCAGCATTTT. It yields the protein CASLEPGSGNQPQHF.

The gene calls are TRBV18 and TRBJ2-5, with D unresolved. Germline CDR1 and CDR2: KGHSH and LQKENI. Trimming cost V 3 bases and J 4 bases, with 9 bases left between them. This CDR3 is 13 amino acids long. The CDR3 DNA is TGTGCCAGCTCACCCCAAACGGGAGAGACCCAGTACTTC. This codes for CASSPQTGETQYF.